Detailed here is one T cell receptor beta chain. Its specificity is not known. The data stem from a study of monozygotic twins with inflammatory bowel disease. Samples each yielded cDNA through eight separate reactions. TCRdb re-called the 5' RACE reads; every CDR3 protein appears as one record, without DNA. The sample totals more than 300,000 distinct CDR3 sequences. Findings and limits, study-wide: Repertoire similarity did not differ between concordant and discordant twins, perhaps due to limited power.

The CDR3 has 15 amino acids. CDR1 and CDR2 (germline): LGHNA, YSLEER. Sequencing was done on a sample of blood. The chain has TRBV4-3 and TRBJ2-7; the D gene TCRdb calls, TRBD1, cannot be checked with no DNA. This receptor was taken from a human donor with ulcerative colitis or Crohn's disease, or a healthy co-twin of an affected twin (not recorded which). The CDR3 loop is CASSKLVGQVYEQYF.